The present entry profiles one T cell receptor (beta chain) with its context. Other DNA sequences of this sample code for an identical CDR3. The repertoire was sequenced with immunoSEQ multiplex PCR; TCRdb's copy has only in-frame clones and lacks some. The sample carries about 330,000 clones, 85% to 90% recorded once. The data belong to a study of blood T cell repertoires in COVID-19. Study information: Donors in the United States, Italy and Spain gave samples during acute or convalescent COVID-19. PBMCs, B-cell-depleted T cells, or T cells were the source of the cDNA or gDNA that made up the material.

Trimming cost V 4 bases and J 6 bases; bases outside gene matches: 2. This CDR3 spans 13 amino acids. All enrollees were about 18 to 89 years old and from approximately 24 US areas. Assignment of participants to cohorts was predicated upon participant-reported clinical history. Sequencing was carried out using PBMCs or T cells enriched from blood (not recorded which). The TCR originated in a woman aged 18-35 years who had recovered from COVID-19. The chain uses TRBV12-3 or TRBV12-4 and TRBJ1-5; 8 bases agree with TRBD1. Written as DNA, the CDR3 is TGTGCCAGCAGTTCCGGACAGGGTCAGCCCCAGCATTTT. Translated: CASSSGQGQPQHF.